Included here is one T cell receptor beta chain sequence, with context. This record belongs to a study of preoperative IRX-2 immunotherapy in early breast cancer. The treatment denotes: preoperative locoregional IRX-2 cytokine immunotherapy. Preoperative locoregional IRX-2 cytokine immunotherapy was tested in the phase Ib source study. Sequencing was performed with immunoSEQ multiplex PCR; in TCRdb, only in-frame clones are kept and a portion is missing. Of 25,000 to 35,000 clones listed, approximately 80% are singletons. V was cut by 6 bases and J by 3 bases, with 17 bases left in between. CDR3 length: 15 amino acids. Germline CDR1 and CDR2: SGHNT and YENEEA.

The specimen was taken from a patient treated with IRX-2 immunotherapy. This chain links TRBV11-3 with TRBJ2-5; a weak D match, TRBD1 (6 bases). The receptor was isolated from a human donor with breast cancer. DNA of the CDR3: TGTGCCAGCAGTCACGTACAGGGTTTTGAAGAGACCCAGTACTTC. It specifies CASSHVQGFEETQYF.